This TCR beta chain was sequenced in a study of cytomegalovirus exposure and HLA in healthy donors. Both 60 Vbeta primers and 13 Jbeta primers went into the PCR. Measured with immunoSEQ multiplex PCR; TCRdb has only the in-frame clones, and not every one. The data hold approximately 140,000 clones, with 79% observed a single time. Study-wide points: The classifier, whose performance was assessed in both the original and validation cohorts, reportedly diagnosed cytomegalovirus status with high specificity and sensitivity.

Between the trimmed V and J ends, which lost 4 bases and 3 bases, there was a span of 14 bases. This CDR3 is 15 amino acids long. Germline CDR1 reads SGHRS; CDR2 reads YFSETQ. As concerns this clone: Its antigen is unknown.

Nominally healthy donors were sampled, though unrecorded immune exposures were likely. Sequenced sample: PBMCs. The V and J genes are TRBV5-1 and TRBJ1-5, with D perhaps matching TRBD1 (6 bases). This sequence was found in a man in his forties or fifties in good health and CMV-seropositive. CDR3 nucleotide sequence: TGCGCCAGCAGCAGGGGGGGGCGGGCCAATCAGCCCCAGCATTTT. Protein product: CASSRGGRANQPQHF.